This T cell receptor (beta chain) originates from a study of blood T cell repertoires in COVID-19. Study in general: The United States, Italy and Spain were the sources of the acute and convalescent COVID-19 samples. Sources were T cells, B-cell-depleted T cells, or PBMCs; the material itself was cDNA or gDNA.

CDR1 and CDR2 from the germline V gene are KGHDR and SFDVKD. V was shortened by 3 bases and J by 4 bases, with 13 bases between the two germline ends. The CDR3 runs 15 residues. The method was immunoSEQ multiplex PCR; TCRdb's version includes in-frame clones alone and lacks a portion of them. The data contain almost 70,000 clones, 60% to 80% of them singletons. The material sequenced was peripheral blood. This sequence originates from a man in his 60s with acute or convalescent COVID-19. The chain recombines TRBV24-1 with TRBJ2-3; D is uncertain. CDR3 protein: CATSDSTVLPDTQYF. The CDR3 DNA follows: TGTGCCACCAGTGATAGCACGGTTCTCCCAGATACGCAGTATTTT.